This entry lists 23 T cell receptor beta chains sequenced from one sample in a study of T cells in Graves' hyperthyroidism and ophthalmopathy (dated by TCRdb to about 2019). The library was obtained by multiplex PCR. The sequencer listed for this sample is Illumina HiSeq 2000. The TCR beta CDR3 regions were amplified from RNA transcripts. The TCR CDR3 was subjected to a first round of RT-PCR using the HTBI primer set and the Qiagen OneStep RT-PCR kit. TCRdb ran its own pipeline on the public reads, namely fastp trimming at Q25 and MiXCR clone calling, and kept in-frame beta chains. For every CDR3 protein sequence, its rows merge into one entry that carries the most common genes and DNA. Present in this sample are a few hundred thousand distinct CDR3 sequences, 13% to 15% of which were seen just once. The ten largest clones add up to roughly 13% of the sample. Sequencing was carried out using blood. These receptors all stem from a woman in her thirties or forties with Graves' hyperthyroidism.

On this clonotype itself: A much more abundant neighbour one base away suggests this may be a read error. The chain uses TRBV29-1 and TRBJ1-2; D perhaps matches TRBD1 (6 bases). CDR1 is SQVTM, CDR2 ANQGSEA, per germline. The CDR3 length is 13 residues. Trimming removed 1 base from V and 7 bases from J, with 13 bases in between. This chain's CDR3 is CSVEGGAGSGYTF. In nucleotides, the CDR3 is TGCAGCGTTGAAGGGGGGGCAGGGTCTGGCTACACCTTC.

The genes are TRBV12-3 or TRBV12-4 and TRBJ1-2; 9 nucleotides align to TRBD1. The CDR3 sequence is 16 residues long. V dropped 6 bases and J dropped 4; count of bases not matched to a gene: 12. The CDR3 region has the DNA TGTGCCAGCAGAAAAACCGGGACAGGGCGGCTCTATGGCTACACCTTC. Amino acids: CASRKTGTGRLYGYTF.

This clonotype was seen many times. The chain employs TRBV6-1 and TRBJ2-7; D might be TRBD2 (5 bases). The CDR3 covers 13 residues. Germline lookup yields CDR1 MNHNS and CDR2 SASEGT. V lost 6 bases and J 9 bases, leaving 18 bases between the germline ends. The CDR3 region is CASRARGATGQYF. The CDR3 DNA reads as TGTGCCAGCAGGGCTCGGGGAGCTACGGGGCAGTACTTC.

This clonotype came up many times. The chain is built from TRBV12-3 or TRBV12-4 and TRBJ2-7; no reliable D call. The CDR3 has 16 residues. Between the trimmed V and J ends, which lost 0 bases and 4 bases, there was a span of 16 bases. CDR3 amino acids: CASSLARARPPYEQYF. CDR3 coding DNA: TGTGCCAGCAGTTTAGCTCGGGCTAGGCCCCCTTACGAGCAGTACTTC.

In this sample, this clonotype turned up many times. This sequence joins TRBV28 and TRBJ1-1; 11 bases match TRBD1. Germline-derived CDR1 and CDR2 are MDHEN and SYDVKM. The junction had 4 bases not matched to a gene; V was cut back by 4 bases and J by 3 bases. The CDR3 spans 15 residues. As DNA, the CDR3 is TGTGCCAGCAGTTCGGACAGGGGGCTTGACACTGAAGCTTTCTTT. Residues: CASSSDRGLDTEAFF.

The genes are TRBV3-1 and TRBJ2-6, with D perhaps TRBD2 (6 bases). V was shortened by 4 bases and J by 4 bases, with 14 bases between the two germline ends. The CDR3 has 16 amino acids. CDR1 is LGHDT, CDR2 YNNKEL, per germline (reference sequence). The CDR3 spells CASSPGGVHGANVLTF. The CDR3 nucleotides are TGTGCCAGCAGCCCCGGAGGGGTGCACGGGGCCAACGTCCTGACTTTC.

This clonotype turned up a few times. The chain carries TRBV12-3 or TRBV12-4 and TRBJ1-2; tentatively, D is TRBD1 (5 bases). This CDR3 comprises 13 residues. V was trimmed by 3 bases and J by 6 bases, leaving 11 bases between them. The CDR3 sequence: CASSFRGRDGYTF. The CDR3 DNA reads TGTGCCAGCAGTTTTCGGGGGAGGGATGGCTACACCTTC.

This clonotype appeared a few times. This may come from a read error, since a much larger clone is one base off. The chain joins TRBV11-2 to TRBJ2-7, with TRBD2 matching 11 bases. Germline values: CDR1 SGHAT, CDR2 FQNNGV. The CDR3 contains 16 residues. The CDR3 protein is CASSPCLAGGSCEQYF. The CDR3 coding sequence is TGTGCCAGCAGCCCCTGCCTAGCGGGAGGTTCCTGCGAGCAGTACTTC.

The chain links TRBV29-1 to TRBJ1-2, with D possibly TRBD1 on 6 matching bases. Trimming removed 6 bases from V and 0 bases from J, with 14 bases in between. CDR3 length equals 14 residues. Germline loops: CDR1 SQVTM, CDR2 ANQGSEA. The CDR3 DNA sequence: TGCAGCGTGGTGGACAGAGCTTCTAACTATGGCTACACCTTC. Translation gives CSVVDRASNYGYTF.

There are many counts of this clonotype. The chain uses TRBV20-1 and TRBJ2-7; TRBD2 matches 9 bases. The CDR3 sequence is 15 residues long. After removal of 0 bases from V and 1 base from J, the junction contained 4 bases not matched to a gene. Germline V gives CDR1 DFQATT, CDR2 SNEGSKA (reference sequence). The CDR3 nucleotides are TGCAGTGCTAGAGATCCGGGACTAGCTTCCTACGAGCAGTACTTC. Its protein is CSARDPGLASYEQYF.

This clonotype was seen at least ten times. The chain carries TRBV2 and TRBJ2-2; D uncertain. CDR3 length: 13 amino acids. V shed 6 bases and J shed 1 base, with 6 bases lying between them. The germline V gene encodes CDR1 SNHLY and CDR2 FYNNEI. The CDR3 reads CASSPRNTGELFF. The CDR3 DNA sequence: TGTGCCAGCAGCCCGAGGAACACCGGGGAGCTGTTTTTT.

In its sample, this clonotype was seen many times. The gene calls are TRBV18 and TRBJ2-7, with D perhaps matching TRBD2 (6 bases). Trimming removed 8 bases from V and 2 bases from J, with 13 bases in between. CDR1 KGHSH and CDR2 LQKENI come from the germline V gene. The CDR3 has 13 amino acids. The CDR3 sequence is CASSPPGAYEQYF. In nucleotides, the CDR3 is TGTGCCAGCAGCCCCCCGGGGGCCTACGAGCAGTACTTC.

This clonotype came up many times. V usage is TRBV28 and J usage is TRBJ2-7, with 7 bases aligning to TRBD1. CDR3 size: 14 residues. From germline, CDR1 is MDHEN and CDR2 SYDVKM. V dropped 5 bases and J dropped 2; count of bases not matched to a gene: 6. The CDR3 nucleotides are TGTGCCAGCAGTCCGGGACAGCGAACCTACGAGCAGTACTTC. Protein sequence: CASSPGQRTYEQYF.

This chain uses TRBV7-9 with TRBJ2-1, with 9 nucleotides matching TRBD1. Germline CDR1 reads SEHNR; CDR2 reads FQNEAQ (reference sequence). The CDR3 is 17 residues long. J was trimmed by 8 bases and V by 2 bases; bases with no gene match: 13. The CDR3 is CASSLNGQGRSLDEQFF. Here the CDR3 DNA reads TGTGCCAGCAGCTTAAACGGACAGGGGAGGTCTTTGGATGAGCAGTTCTTC.

The V and J genes are TRBV7-9 and TRBJ2-2, with a weak D call TRBD1 (6 bases). The germline gives CDR1 SEHNR, CDR2 FQNEAQ (reference sequence). V lost 1 base to trimming and J lost 3 bases, with 12 bases between them. The CDR3 has 16 residues. Written as DNA, the CDR3 is TGTGCCAGCAGCTTAGGGGGACAATCGTACACCGGGGAGCTGTTTTTT. Its protein is CASSLGGQSYTGELFF.

The table lists this clonotype with many counts. The chain combines TRBV28 with TRBJ1-1; the D is unclear. V lost 2 bases to trimming and J lost 0 bases, with 7 bases between them. Germline V gene lookup returns CDR1 MDHEN and CDR2 SYDVKM. The CDR3 totals 14 residues. CDR3 loop: CASSLAWMNTEAFF. DNA for the CDR3: TGTGCCAGCAGTTTAGCATGGATGAACACTGAAGCTTTCTTT.

Many counts were recorded for this clonotype. V and J are TRBV30 and TRBJ2-1, with 9 bases fitting TRBD2. Per the germline V gene, CDR1 is GTSNPN and CDR2 is SVGIG (reference sequence). This CDR3 spans 17 amino acids. V lost 0 bases, J lost 4 bases, and 10 bases stayed unmatched. The CDR3 here is CAWSVPNGAGGYNEQFF. For the CDR3, the DNA is TGTGCCTGGAGTGTGCCCAATGGGGCGGGAGGGTACAATGAGCAGTTCTTC.

The CDR3 is CSAISLGQPQHF. DNA of the CDR3: TGCAGTGCTATTTCCCTTGGGCAGCCCCAGCATTTT. The V and J genes are TRBV20-1 and TRBJ1-5; D call uncertain. The CDR3 is 12 amino acids. Trimming took 4 bases from V and 7 from J, leaving 11 bases between them. The germline V gene has CDR1 DFQATT and CDR2 SNEGSKA (reference sequence).

The chain links TRBV24-1 to TRBJ2-2, with 10 bases fitting TRBD2. The CDR3 totals 18 residues. Germline V gene sequence: CDR1 KGHDR, CDR2 SFDVKD. The V and J ends lost 1 base and 0 bases, in that order; junction bases with no gene match: 4. Here the CDR3 reads CATSDLETSGSNTGELFF. The CDR3 DNA is TGTGCCACCAGTGATTTAGAGACTAGCGGGTCGAACACCGGGGAGCTGTTTTTT.

This clonotype appeared a few times. The J gene is TRBJ2-7, the V gene TRBV7-8; weak D call: TRBD2 (6 bases). The CDR3 is made up of 15 amino acids. Germline loops: CDR1 SGHVS, CDR2 FQNEAQ. The V end was cut by 1 base, the J end by 2 bases, with 12 bases between. The CDR3, as DNA: TGTGCCAGCAGCTTAGGCGCGGGGACGGCCTACGAGCAGTACTTC. It specifies CASSLGAGTAYEQYF.

This clonotype was seen ten or more times. The chain couples TRBV3-1 to TRBJ2-1; TRBD2 might be the D (7 bases). Germline V gene sequence: CDR1 LGHDT, CDR2 YNNKEL (reference sequence). The CDR3 has 15 residues. V was trimmed by 4 bases and J by 8 bases, leaving 18 bases between them. CDR3 DNA sequence: TGTGCCAGCAGCCTTGGACAGCTAGGGAGGGATGAGCAGTTCTTC. This sequence encodes CASSLGQLGRDEQFF.

This clonotype was seen ten or more times. J is TRBJ2-1 and V is TRBV15, with 11 bases aligning to TRBD2. Germline CDR1 and CDR2: LNHNV and YYDKDF (reference sequence). This CDR3 contains 18 residues. Trimming cost V 0 bases and J 8 bases; bases outside gene matches: 12. The CDR3 reads CATSRDLVSTSGKDEQFF. In nucleotides, the CDR3 is TGTGCCACCAGCAGAGATTTGGTTTCGACTAGCGGGAAGGATGAGCAGTTCTTC.

There are many counts of this clonotype. The V call is TRBV7-8, the J call TRBJ1-1; the D is unclear. The CDR3 has 17 residues. V was cut by 4 bases and J by 0 bases, with 18 bases left in between. Germline V gene lookup returns CDR1 SGHVS and CDR2 FQNEAQ. In nucleotides, the CDR3 is TGTGCCAGCAGCTCGCCCCAGGTAGCCGACATGAACACTGAAGCTTTCTTT. Translation: CASSSPQVADMNTEAFF.